The 15 T cell receptor beta chains below were found in one sample sequenced in a study of blood T cell repertoires in COVID-19. Some clones are missing from TCRdb's copy, which holds only in-frame ones; the method was immunoSEQ multiplex PCR. Of under 250,000 clones detected, about four fifths appear once; the ten largest clones hold less than 3.5%. The source material was peripheral blood. The receptors were gathered from a man aged 45-65 years with active or convalescent COVID-19.

This clone was detected a few times. V usage is TRBV29-1 and J usage is TRBJ1-2, with D perhaps TRBD1 (5 bases). The CDR3 totals 15 residues. Trimming stripped 5 bases from V and 6 bases from J, with 22 bases between. Germline V lookup: CDR1 SQVTM, CDR2 ANQGSEA. CDR3 DNA: TGCAGCGTTTTAAAACCGGGCCCGGAACAGGATGGCTACACCTTC. This gives the protein CSVLKPGPEQDGYTF.

The chain joins TRBV30 to TRBJ2-1, with 7 bases lining up with TRBD2. Germline assignment: CDR1 GTSNPN and CDR2 SVGIG (reference sequence). V was pared by 3 bases and J by 7 bases, with 3 bases of the junction left unmatched. CDR3 length equals 12 residues. CDR3 DNA: TGTGCCTGGAGCGGGGGGAAGAATGAGCAGTTCTTC. It yields the protein CAWSGGKNEQFF.

This chain connects TRBV6-5 to TRBJ1-2; 7 bases fit TRBD1. CDR3 length: 11 residues. Trimming took 6 bases from V and 10 from J; bases not matched to a gene: 5. Germline CDR1 and CDR2: MNHEY and SVGAGI. The CDR3 DNA reads as TGTGCCAGCAGGGACAGGCAGTACTACACCTTC. It yields the protein CASRDRQYYTF.

J is TRBJ1-1 and V is TRBV19; 10 positions agree with TRBD1. The ends lost 11 bases at V and 1 base at J; junction bases unmatched: 4. CDR1 is LNHDA and CDR2 is SQIVND in the germline V gene (reference sequence). The CDR3 is 13 amino acids. The CDR3 DNA reads TGTGCCGGCCGGGACAGGGGGAACACTGAAGCTTTCTTT. Translation: CAGRDRGNTEAFF.

This chain links TRBV11-3 with TRBJ2-6, with 10 bases matching TRBD1. CDR1 and CDR2 from the germline V gene are SGHNT and YENEEA. With V trimmed by 3 bases and J by 2 bases, 1 base remained unmatched. This CDR3 is built from 16 residues. Written as DNA, the CDR3 is TGTGCCAGCAGCTTCGGACAGGGGGCTGGGGCCAACGTCCTGACTTTC. It encodes CASSFGQGAGANVLTF. Full variable domain (outside the CDR3, taken from reference TRBV11-3 and TRBJ2-6): EAGVVQSPRYKIIEKKQPVAFWCNPISGHNTLYWYLQNLGQGPELLIRYENEEAVDDSQLPKDRFSAERLKGVDSTLKIQPAELGDSAVYLCASSFGQGAGANVLTFGAGSRLTVL.

A single count supports this clone. This chain connects TRBV2 to TRBJ1-4; D gene unclear. This CDR3 is 11 amino acids long. Germline CDR1 is SNHLY and CDR2 is FYNNEI. Between the trimmed V and J ends, which lost 6 bases and 8 bases, there was a span of 7 bases. The CDR3 DNA reads TGTGCCAGCAGCTCCTTCGAAAAACTGTTTTTT. Protein product: CASSSFEKLFF.

This sequence joins TRBV9 and TRBJ1-6; unclear D gene. Germline lookup yields CDR1 SGDLS and CDR2 YYNGEE. This CDR3 region has 14 residues. V shed 0 bases and J shed 7 bases, with 8 bases lying between them. The CDR3 reads CASSVVAVNSPLHF. Written as DNA, the CDR3 is TGTGCCAGCAGCGTAGTGGCAGTCAATTCACCCCTCCACTTT.

The CDR3 here is CASSLGTLRGDQPQHF. As DNA, the CDR3 is TGCGCCAGCAGCTTGGGTACGCTTAGGGGTGATCAGCCCCAGCATTTT. The V call is TRBV5-1, the J call TRBJ1-5; a weak D match, TRBD1 (5 bases). V gave up 0 bases and J gave up 5 bases, with 15 bases separating them. CDR1 is SGHRS and CDR2 is YFSETQ in the germline V gene. CDR3 length: 16 residues.

This clone has only a few counts. The V and J genes are TRBV28 and TRBJ2-1, with 9 bases that match TRBD2. The CDR3 contains 18 residues. The V and J ends lost 2 bases and 5 bases, in that order; junction bases with no gene match: 13. Germline loops: CDR1 MDHEN, CDR2 SYDVKM. CDR3 coding DNA: TGTGCCAGCAGTTTAGGGCCTTGGGCGGGAGGGAAAAACAATGAGCAGTTCTTC. Protein sequence: CASSLGPWAGGKNNEQFF.

This sequence joins TRBV13 and TRBJ2-5; weak D call: TRBD1 (6 bases). Trimming stripped 1 base from V and 3 bases from J, with 9 bases between. CDR1 is PRHDT and CDR2 is FYEKMQ in the germline V gene (reference sequence). This CDR3 has 14 residues. As DNA, the CDR3 is TGTGCCAGCAGCTTAGAACAGGGTAAAGAGACCCAGTACTTC. It specifies CASSLEQGKETQYF.

This rearrangement joins TRBV28 to TRBJ1-2; the match to TRBD1 covers 7 bases. V was pared by 5 bases and J by 8 bases, with 8 bases of the junction left unmatched. The length of the CDR3 is 13 residues. The germline V gene has CDR1 MDHEN and CDR2 SYDVKM. This chain's CDR3 is CASSIGQAAGYTF. The DNA of the CDR3 is TGTGCCAGCAGTATTGGACAGGCGGCGGGCTACACCTTC.

This rearrangement joins TRBV27 to TRBJ1-2, with D unclear. CDR1 and CDR2 (germline): MNHEY, SMNVEV (reference sequence). Trimming cost V 0 bases and J 4 bases, with 9 bases left between them. The CDR3 is 14 residues long. The CDR3 spells CASSLSNEAYGYTF. The DNA for the CDR3 is TGTGCCAGCAGTTTATCGAACGAGGCCTATGGCTACACCTTC.

The genes are TRBV19 and TRBJ2-2; tentatively, D is TRBD2 (7 bases). The CDR3 consists of 15 residues. The germline CDR1 and CDR2 sequences are LNHDA and SQIVND (reference sequence). The V and J ends lost 0 bases and 5 bases respectively, with 10 bases between them. CDR3 protein: CASSIDRGGTGELFF. As DNA, the CDR3 is TGTGCCAGTAGTATAGACAGGGGAGGGACCGGGGAGCTGTTTTTT.

This clone showed up just a few times. This rearrangement joins TRBV27 to TRBJ1-1, with 7 bases aligning to TRBD1. J lost 1 base, V lost 1 base, and 3 bases had no gene match. The CDR3 has 15 amino acids. The germline V gene encodes CDR1 MNHEY and CDR2 SMNVEV (reference sequence). Written as DNA, the CDR3 is TGTGCCAGCAGTTTATTCGGGACAGCGAACACTGAAGCTTTCTTT. This codes for CASSLFGTANTEAFF.

This chain joins TRBV14 and TRBJ1-6; 10 bases align to TRBD1. The CDR3 totals 15 residues. V was clipped by 4 bases and J by 7 bases; unmatched bases: 4. CDR1 SGHDN and CDR2 FVKESK come from the germline V gene. CDR3 in amino acids: CASSPGQGWNSPLHF. CDR3 sequence (DNA): TGTGCCAGCAGCCCGGGACAGGGGTGGAATTCACCCCTCCACTTT.